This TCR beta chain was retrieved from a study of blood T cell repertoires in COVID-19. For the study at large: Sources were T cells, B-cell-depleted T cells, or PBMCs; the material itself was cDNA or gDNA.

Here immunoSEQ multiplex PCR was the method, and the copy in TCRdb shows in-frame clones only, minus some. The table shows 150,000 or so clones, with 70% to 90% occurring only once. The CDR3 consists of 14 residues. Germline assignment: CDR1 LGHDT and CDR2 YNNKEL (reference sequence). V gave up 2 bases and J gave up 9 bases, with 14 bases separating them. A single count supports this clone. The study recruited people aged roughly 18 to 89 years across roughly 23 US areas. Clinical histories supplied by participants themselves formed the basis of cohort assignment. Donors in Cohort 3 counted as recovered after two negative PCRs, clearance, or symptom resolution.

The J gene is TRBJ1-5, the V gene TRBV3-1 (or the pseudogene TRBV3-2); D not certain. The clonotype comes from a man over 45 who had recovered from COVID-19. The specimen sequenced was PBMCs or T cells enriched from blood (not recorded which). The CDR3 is CASSQMAVNGPQHF. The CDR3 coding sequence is TGTGCCAGCAGCCAAATGGCCGTCAATGGGCCCCAGCATTTT.